This is a list of T cell receptor beta chains from one sample in a study of blood T cell repertoires in COVID-19. The method was immunoSEQ multiplex PCR; TCRdb's version includes in-frame clones alone and lacks a portion of them. The table has around 250,000 clones, around 93% seen once. Sequenced sample: PBMCs or T cells enriched from blood (not recorded which). The receptor set was obtained from a human donor in a cohort exposed to, infected with or recovered from COVID-19 (not recorded which). The donor label of this sample is uncertain. Each CDR3 is given with its conserved first and last residue. Each record gives: CDR3 protein, CDR3 DNA, V gene, clone size, J gene, D gene. The D gene is left open where the match is weak. Rows give clone size only sometimes, using once, few, many, or a class for an expanded clone.

CDR3 protein: CATVGGITWAEAFF; CDR3 DNA: TGTGCCACAGTGGGGGGTATTACGTGGGCTGAAGCTTTCTTT; V gene: TRBV7-9; clone size: .; J gene: TRBJ1-1; D gene: .
CDR3 protein: CASSGSLAGGNTGELFF; CDR3 DNA: TGTGCCAGTAGTGGTTCCCTAGCGGGGGGGAACACCGGGGAGCTGTTTTTT; V gene: TRBV19; clone size: .; J gene: TRBJ2-2; D gene: TRBD2
CDR3 protein: CASSPRAGNTEAFF; CDR3 DNA: TGTGCCAGCAGCCCTCGTGCAGGGAACACTGAAGCTTTCTTT; V gene: TRBV11-2; clone size: .; J gene: TRBJ1-1; D gene: .
CDR3 protein: CASSSTGPGNTEAFF; CDR3 DNA: TGCGCCAGCAGCTCTACAGGCCCGGGGAACACTGAAGCTTTCTTT; V gene: TRBV5-1; clone size: once; J gene: TRBJ1-1; D gene: .
CDR3 protein: CASSQDPAGSNYGYTF; CDR3 DNA: TGTGCCAGCAGCCAAGATCCTGCAGGCTCTAACTATGGCTACACCTTC; V gene: TRBV14; clone size: .; J gene: TRBJ1-2; D gene: .
CDR3 protein: CASSWGQGATEAFF; CDR3 DNA: TGTGCCAGTAGTTGGGGGCAGGGGGCGACTGAAGCTTTCTTT; V gene: TRBV19; clone size: .; J gene: TRBJ1-1; D gene: TRBD1
CDR3 protein: CASTFYRGDIQYF; CDR3 DNA: TGTGCCAGCACCTTTTACAGGGGAGACATTCAGTACTTC; V gene: TRBV12-3/TRBV12-4; clone size: .; J gene: TRBJ2-4; D gene: TRBD1
CDR3 protein: CASRGHNTGELFF; CDR3 DNA: TGTGCCAGCAGGGGGCATAACACCGGGGAGCTGTTTTTT; V gene: TRBV5-8; clone size: .; J gene: TRBJ2-2; D gene: .
CDR3 protein: CASSPRAREGQYF; CDR3 DNA: TGTGCCAGCTCACCACGTGCCAGGGAGGGGCAGTACTTC; V gene: TRBV18; clone size: .; J gene: TRBJ2-7; D gene: TRBD2
CDR3 protein: CASSLEGPGATEAFF; CDR3 DNA: TGTGCCAGCAGCTTAGAGGGCCCTGGGGCCACTGAAGCTTTCTTT; V gene: TRBV7-9; clone size: .; J gene: TRBJ1-1; D gene: .
CDR3 protein: CALLTGGRAEAFF; CDR3 DNA: TGTGCCCTCCTTACAGGGGGAAGAGCTGAAGCTTTCTTT; V gene: TRBV30; clone size: .; J gene: TRBJ1-1; D gene: TRBD1
CDR3 protein: CASRRTLNTEAFF; CDR3 DNA: TGTGCCAGCAGGCGCACGTTGAACACTGAAGCTTTCTTT; V gene: TRBV2; clone size: .; J gene: TRBJ1-1; D gene: .
CDR3 protein: CASSYYRDLSYEQYF; CDR3 DNA: TGTGCCAGCAGTTACTACAGGGACCTCTCCTACGAGCAGTACTTC; V gene: TRBV6-2/TRBV6-3; clone size: .; J gene: TRBJ2-7; D gene: .
CDR3 protein: CASSQGRERGSYEQYF; CDR3 DNA: TGTGCCAGCAGCCAAGGAAGGGAGCGGGGTTCTTACGAGCAGTACTTC; V gene: TRBV3-1/TRBV3-2; clone size: .; J gene: TRBJ2-7; D gene: TRBD2
CDR3 protein: CASTESTITTDTQYF; CDR3 DNA: TGTGCCAGCACCGAGTCCACGATTACCACAGATACGCAGTATTTT; V gene: TRBV7-8; clone size: once; J gene: TRBJ2-3; D gene: .
CDR3 protein: CASSRGGGYGYTF; CDR3 DNA: TGTGCCAGCAGTCGCGGGGGAGGCTATGGCTACACCTTC; V gene: TRBV6-6; clone size: once; J gene: TRBJ1-2; D gene: .